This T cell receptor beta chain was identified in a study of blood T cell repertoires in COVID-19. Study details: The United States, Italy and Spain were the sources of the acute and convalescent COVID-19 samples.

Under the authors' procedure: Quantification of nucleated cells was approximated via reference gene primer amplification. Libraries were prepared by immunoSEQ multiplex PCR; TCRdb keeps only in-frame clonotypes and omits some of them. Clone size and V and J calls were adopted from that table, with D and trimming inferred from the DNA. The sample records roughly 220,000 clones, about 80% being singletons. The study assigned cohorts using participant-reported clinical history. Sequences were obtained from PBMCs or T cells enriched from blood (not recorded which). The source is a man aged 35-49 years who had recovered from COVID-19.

The CDR3 region is CASLTRQGPDTQYF. CDR3 bases: TGTGCCAGCTTGACCCGGCAGGGCCCAGATACGCAGTATTTT. The V and J genes are TRBV18 and TRBJ2-3; a possible D gene is TRBD1 (5 bases). The CDR3 extends over 14 amino acids. Trimming removed 7 bases at V and 4 bases at J, with 15 bases between. Germline V gives CDR1 KGHSH, CDR2 LQKENI.